Sequencing of this TCR beta chain was carried out in a study of shared clonotypes between healthy human individuals. At deep level, the assay was performed. TCRdb keeps only in-frame clones here, not all; method: immunoSEQ multiplex PCR. The sample lists roughly 640,000 clones; around 74% were seen once. CDR1 is LNHDA, CDR2 SQIVND, per germline (reference sequence). The V end lost 5 bases, the J end lost 6 bases, and 14 bases lay between the germline ends. The CDR3 is 14 amino acids. CD45RA+ naive and CD45RA-negative memory subsets were separated from CD4+ cells. The study's findings and limits: Clonotype sharing among donors was thought likely to change with sequencing depth.

In the case of this clone: Its antigen is not identified.

The sequence came from a woman aged 25 to 39 in good health. The rearrangement links TRBV19 to TRBJ1-5, with D perhaps TRBD1 (5 bases). Sequenced sample: memory CD4+ T cells sorted from blood. The sample's subset: CD45RA-negative fraction. The CDR3 region is CASSLGLSIQPQHF. The DNA of the CDR3 is TGTGCCAGTAGTCTGGGACTCTCGATTCAGCCCCAGCATTTT.